Listed below are T cell receptor beta chains from one sample, sequenced in a study of control samples from healthy donors and cancer patients. Sequencing used immunoSEQ multiplex PCR; TCRdb keeps in-frame clones, though not all of them. Of 30,000 or so clones detected, around 90% appear once; the ten largest clones hold approximately 3.6%. Material: formalin-fixed, paraffin-embedded tissue. Every receptor here comes from a female donor with melanoma. The CDR3 runs from the conserved cysteine through the conserved F or W. D genes are given only for firm matches. Clone size is given for some rows only: seen once, a few or many times, or a class if the clone is expanded.

abundance	v_gene	d_gene	j_gene	CDR3nt	CDR3aa
NA	TRBV10-3	TRBD2	TRBJ2-1	TGTGCCACCGGCCGCGGGAGCTCCTACAATGAGCAGTTCTTC	CATGRGSSYNEQFF
NA	TRBV7-2	NA	TRBJ1-2	TGTGCCAGCAGCAGCTTAACAAGGTTTGGCTACACCTTC	CASSSLTRFGYTF
NA	TRBV11-2	TRBD2	TRBJ2-5	TGTGCCAGCAGCAGGGGACTAGTAGAGACCCAGTACTTC	CASSRGLVETQYF
NA	TRBV9	TRBD2	TRBJ2-4	TGTGCCAGCAGCGTAGACGGGAGGGCCAGAAACATTCAGTACTTC	CASSVDGRARNIQYF
NA	TRBV9	TRBD2	TRBJ2-5	TGTGCCAACAGCGTAGGTAATAGCGGGATTGAGACCCAGTACTTC	CANSVGNSGIETQYF
NA	TRBV3-1/TRBV3-2	NA	TRBJ1-5	TGTGCCAGCAGCCAAGATGGGAGTTATCAGCCCCAGCATTTT	CASSQDGSYQPQHF
NA	TRBV14	NA	TRBJ1-6	TGTGCCAGCAGCCCCTTAACGGGTGGATATTCACCCCTCCACTTT	CASSPLTGGYSPLHF
NA	TRBV6-2/TRBV6-3	TRBD2	TRBJ2-2	TGTGCCAGCAGTCGTAGCGGGTATAAAAAGGGCGGGGAGCTGTTTTTT	CASSRSGYKKGGELFF
NA	TRBV6-1	TRBD1	TRBJ2-1	TGTGCCAGCAGTGTCAGGAGCCGACAGGGTAAGTCCGACAATGAGCAGTTCTTC	CASSVRSRQGKSDNEQFF
once	TRBV12-3/TRBV12-4	NA	TRBJ2-7	TGTGCCAGCGGTCTGGGGTGGGAGCAGTACTTC	CASGLGWEQYF
NA	TRBV13	NA	TRBJ2-7	TGTGCCAGCAGCTTAGGCAGGGGCTACGAGCAGTACTTC	CASSLGRGYEQYF
NA	TRBV2	NA	TRBJ2-2	TGTGCCAGTAGGACAGTGACTAACACCGGGGAGCTGTTTTTT	CASRTVTNTGELFF
NA	TRBV5-8	NA	TRBJ1-1	TGTGCCAGCAGCCTGACGAACACTGAAGCTTTCTTT	CASSLTNTEAFF
NA	TRBV7-9	NA	TRBJ1-2	TGTGCCAGCAGCTTAGCGCGGAAGGTTGATGGCTACACCTTC	CASSLARKVDGYTF
once	TRBV10-3	NA	TRBJ1-5	TGTGCCATCAGTCCTGACAGGAATCAGCCCCAGCATTTT	CAISPDRNQPQHF
few	TRBV6-4	NA	TRBJ2-3	TGTGCCAGCACCACAAGTCGTGAGGGATCTACTAGCACAGATACGCAGTATTTT	CASTTSREGSTSTDTQYF
NA	TRBV29-1	TRBD2	TRBJ2-3	TGCAGCGCACGGGGAGGGAGCACAGATACGCAGTATTTT	CSARGGSTDTQYF
NA	TRBV7-8	NA	TRBJ2-1	TGTGCCAGCAGCTTCCCACAGGGCCGAACTTCCTACAATGAGCAGTTCTTC	CASSFPQGRTSYNEQFF
NA	TRBV3-1/TRBV3-2	NA	TRBJ2-7	TGTGCCAGCAGCCAATGGGGGGCCTCTAGCGAAGCCTACGAGCAGTACTTC	CASSQWGASSEAYEQYF
NA	TRBV18	NA	TRBJ1-3	TGTGCCAGCACCCGGGACTCTGGAAACACCATATATTTT	CASTRDSGNTIYF
NA	TRBV7-8	TRBD2	TRBJ2-7	TGTGCCAGCACCCCCGGGACTAGCGACTACGAGCAGTACTTC	CASTPGTSDYEQYF
NA	TRBV6-5	NA	TRBJ1-5	TGTGCCAGCAGTTACTCGAGTCAGGGGAATCAGCCCCAGCATTTT	CASSYSSQGNQPQHF
NA	TRBV6-2/TRBV6-3	NA	TRBJ1-2	TGTGCCAGCAGTTACCCGTTAGATGAGTATGGCTACACCTTC	CASSYPLDEYGYTF
once	TRBV7-2	TRBD2	TRBJ2-1	TGTGCCAGCAGCACCTTAGCGGGAGGAGCTTACAATGAGCAGTTCTTC	CASSTLAGGAYNEQFF
NA	TRBV20-1	NA	TRBJ1-1	TGCAGTGCTCGCGACGGCTATGAAGCTTTCTTT	CSARDGYEAFF
NA	TRBV11-2	NA	TRBJ2-5	TGTGCCAGCAGCTTAGGGCTAAGCGAGACCCAGTACTTC	CASSLGLSETQYF
NA	TRBV28	TRBD2	TRBJ2-3	TGTGCCAGCAGTGTACTAGCGGGGGTCACAGATACGCAGTATTTT	CASSVLAGVTDTQYF
NA	TRBV27	NA	TRBJ1-5	TGTGCCAGCAGTTTAATTTGGAATCAGCCCCAGCATTTT	CASSLIWNQPQHF
NA	TRBV24-1	NA	TRBJ2-1	TGTGCCACCAGCCCGCGGGCAGGGGCCAATGAGCAGTTCTTC	CATSPRAGANEQFF
NA	TRBV7-2	TRBD2	TRBJ2-3	TGTGCCAGCAGCTTACTAGCGGGCCGCACAGATACGCAGTATTTT	CASSLLAGRTDTQYF
few	TRBV9	TRBD1	TRBJ1-2	TGTGCCAGCAGCTCGGGACAGTCTAACTATGGCTACACCTTC	CASSSGQSNYGYTF
NA	TRBV19	NA	TRBJ2-2	TGTGCCAGTAGTATGATAACTATCGCCGGGGAGCTGTTTTTT	CASSMITIAGELFF
NA	TRBV7-2	NA	TRBJ1-2	TGTGCCAGCAGCCCCGGGGGGCCTGCCTATGGCTACACCTTC	CASSPGGPAYGYTF
NA	TRBV29-1	TRBD1	TRBJ1-2	TGCAGCGTAGGTCGACAGGGGGCGCGGGGCTACACCTTC	CSVGRQGARGYTF
NA	TRBV6-5	TRBD1	TRBJ2-7	TGTGCCACCGCACCAACGGGACAGAGCTCCTACGAGCAGTACTTC	CATAPTGQSSYEQYF
NA	TRBV7-9	NA	TRBJ1-2	TGTGCCAGCAGCTTACCGTGGGAAAGTAACTATGGCTACACCTTC	CASSLPWESNYGYTF
NA	TRBV25-1	NA	TRBJ1-6	TGTGCCAGCAAAGACAGTAATTCACCCCTCCACTTT	CASKDSNSPLHF
NA	TRBV9	NA	TRBJ2-3	TGTGCCAGCAGCGACCTCCTGTCGACCGATCACCCAGATACGCAGTATTTT	CASSDLLSTDHPDTQYF
NA	TRBV6-1	NA	TRBJ2-2	TGTGCCAGCAGTGAATTTGGTCGGGGCGGGGAGCTGTTTTTT	CASSEFGRGGELFF
NA	TRBV18	NA	TRBJ2-7	TGTGCCAGCTCACCACCGGCGGACTCCTACGAGCAGTACTTC	CASSPPADSYEQYF
NA	TRBV7-3	TRBD2	TRBJ2-5	TGTGCCAGCAGTCGACTAGCGGGAGCCGGAGAGACCCAGTACTTC	CASSRLAGAGETQYF
few	TRBV7-9	TRBD2	TRBJ2-3	TGTGCCAGCAGCTACAGCGGGAGCGCAGATACGCAGTATTTT	CASSYSGSADTQYF
NA	TRBV18	NA	TRBJ1-6	TGTGCCAACTCATTGCCCTATAATTCACCCCTCCACTTT	CANSLPYNSPLHF
NA	TRBV7-9	NA	TRBJ2-7	TGTGCCAGCAGCTTTTCGATCTACGAGCAGTACTTC	CASSFSIYEQYF
NA	TRBV7-9	NA	TRBJ1-5	TGTGCCAGCAGCTTTACTAGTAATCAGCCCCAGCATTTT	CASSFTSNQPQHF
NA	TRBV19	TRBD1	TRBJ2-7	TGTGCCAGTAGTCCCCGACCGGGACAGGGGGCCTACGAGCAGTACTTC	CASSPRPGQGAYEQYF
NA	TRBV6-5	NA	TRBJ1-1	TGTGCCAGCAGATCTGGGGCTGGGGACACTGAAGCTTTCTTT	CASRSGAGDTEAFF
NA	TRBV12-3/TRBV12-4	NA	TRBJ2-7	TGTGCCAGCAGTTCTACCTACGAGCAGTACTTC	CASSSTYEQYF
medium-sized	TRBV18	NA	TRBJ1-2	TGTGCCAGCTCAGATGGGGTAGGGCCTAACTATGGCTACACCTTC	CASSDGVGPNYGYTF
NA	TRBV6-5	NA	TRBJ2-7	TGTGCCAGCAGGGCCGGGACACAAAGCTCCTACGAGCAGTACTTC	CASRAGTQSSYEQYF
NA	TRBV29-1	NA	TRBJ2-5	TGCAGCGTTGAAACAGGGAGAGAAGAGACCCAGTACTTC	CSVETGREETQYF